The 25 T cell receptor beta chains listed next were all sequenced from one sample in a study of early T cells in non-severe SARS-CoV-2 infection. From the 5' RACE reads, TCRdb called clonotypes with MiXCR, one entry per CDR3 protein. This sample has 70,000 to 95,000 distinct CDR3 sequences; about 11% occur once, and the top ten carry 4.7%. The specimen was whole blood. The source is an adult who was a healthcare worker with PCR-confirmed SARS-CoV-2 infection or an uninfected control (not recorded which).

The CDR3: CASSSEGAKNIQYF. CDR3 nucleotides: TGTGCCAGCAGCTCTGAGGGGGCCAAAAACATTCAGTACTTC. The chain couples TRBV11-2 to TRBJ2-4, with D perhaps matching TRBD1 or TRBD2 (5 bases each). The CDR3 is made up of 14 amino acids. The germline V gene encodes CDR1 SGHAT and CDR2 FQNNGV. With 4 bases removed from V and 1 base from J, the gap between germline ends came to 8 bases.

Many counts were recorded for this clonotype. The chain is built from TRBV29-1 and TRBJ1-2, with D perhaps TRBD1 (6 bases). This CDR3 comprises 19 residues. Trimming took 3 bases from V and 2 from J, leaving 28 bases between them. CDR1 SQVTM and CDR2 ANQGSEA come from the germline V gene. Here the CDR3 DNA reads TGCAGCGTTGACCCCTTAATCACAGGGAGGACCGGTGAAAACTATGGCTACACCTTC. Its translation is CSVDPLITGRTGENYGYTF.

CDR3 loop: CASSPQTGPEETQYF. CDR3 nucleotides: TGTGCCAGCAGCCCACAGACCGGTCCGGAAGAGACCCAGTACTTC. This chain joins TRBV5-4 and TRBJ2-5; D is ambiguous. This CDR3 spans 15 amino acids. Germline V gene data show CDR1 as SGHNT and CDR2 as YYREEE (reference sequence). V was clipped by 4 bases and J by 3 bases, with 16 bases between them. Based on the CDR3 plus reference TRBV5-4 and TRBJ2-5, the full variable domain is ETGVTQSPTHLIKTRGQQVTLRCSSQSGHNTVSWYQQALGQGPQFIFQYYREEENGRGNFPPRFSGLQFPNYSSELNVNALELDDSALYLCASSPQTGPEETQYFGPGTRLLVL.

In this sample, this clonotype turned up many times. The CDR3, as DNA: TGTGCCAGCAGCTTAGAGGGCAGGGGCCGGGCAGATACGCAGTATTTT. Amino acids: CASSLEGRGRADTQYF. The genes are TRBV7-2 and TRBJ2-3; possibly TRBD1 for D (6 bases). V was clipped by 1 base and J by 4 bases, with 15 bases between them. The CDR3 length is 16 residues. Germline V gives CDR1 SGHTA, CDR2 FQGNSA.

This clonotype was seen at least ten times. V gene TRBV19 combines with J gene TRBJ2-6; D unclear. V was pared by 6 bases and J by 0 bases, with 12 bases between. Germline loops: CDR1 LNHDA, CDR2 SQIVND (reference sequence). The CDR3 spans 16 residues. This chain's CDR3 is CASSTSASSGANVLTF. CDR3 bases: TGTGCCAGTAGCACCTCAGCCTCCTCTGGGGCCAACGTCCTGACTTTC.

This clonotype occurred a few times. The chain has TRBV9 and TRBJ2-7, with 9 bases that match TRBD1. The CDR3 loop spans 18 amino acids. V lost 0 bases, J lost 4 bases, and 14 bases stayed unmatched. Looked up from germline, CDR1 is SGDLS and CDR2 is YYNGEE. The CDR3 sequence: CASSVAPLRTGAIYEQYF. DNA of the CDR3: TGTGCCAGCAGCGTAGCCCCTCTCAGGACAGGGGCGATTTACGAGCAGTACTTC.

Of note for this clonotype: A read error may explain this, as a much larger clone is one base away. The chain is built from TRBV14 and TRBJ2-3, with D unclear. The V gene lost 0 bases and the J gene lost 7 bases, with 5 bases spanning the gap. Germline-derived CDR1 and CDR2 are SGHDN and FVKESK. This CDR3 region has 12 residues. CDR3 bases: TGTGCCAGCAGCCAAGATCACTATACGCAGTATTTT. Translation gives CASSQDHYTQYF.

The chain is built from TRBV2 and TRBJ1-2; D possibly corresponds to TRBD1 (6 bases). V was shortened by 2 bases and J by 3 bases, with 13 bases between the two germline ends. Germline V CDR1 and CDR2: SNHLY, FYNNEI. This CDR3 is built from 15 residues. CDR3: CASSELQGQYYGYTF. CDR3 sequence (DNA): TGTGCCAGCAGTGAATTACAGGGCCAGTACTATGGCTACACCTTC.

This chain links TRBV27 with TRBJ1-3; D is possibly TRBD1 (6 bases). Deletions cut 2 bases from V and 4 bases from J, with 15 bases between. The CDR3 consists of 16 residues. Germline V gene data show CDR1 as MNHEY and CDR2 as SMNVEV (reference sequence). The CDR3 here is CASSLRGGNYGNTIYF. The CDR3 region has the DNA TGTGCCAGCAGTTTAAGGGGGGGAAATTACGGAAACACCATATATTTT.

The rearrangement joins TRBV7-2 to TRBJ2-3; D may be TRBD2 (5 bases). V was cut by 1 base and J by 1 base, with 12 bases left in between. The germline V gene encodes CDR1 SGHTA and CDR2 FQGNSA. This CDR3 is 16 amino acids long. CDR3 amino acids: CASSLGAWERTDTQYF. The CDR3 DNA sequence: TGTGCCAGCAGCTTAGGGGCCTGGGAGCGCACAGATACGCAGTATTTT.

The rearrangement uses TRBV13 and TRBJ2-7; TRBD1 is a possible D gene (5 bases). V was cut by 5 bases and J by 0 bases, with 20 bases left in between. The CDR3 contains 17 residues. Per the germline V gene, CDR1 is PRHDT and CDR2 is FYEKMQ (reference sequence). CDR3 sequence: CASSAPSWTSSSYEQYF. In DNA form, the CDR3 reads TGTGCCAGCAGCGCTCCATCTTGGACATCGAGCTCCTACGAGCAGTACTTC. The complete variable domain, with remaining parts taken from reference TRBV13 and TRBJ2-7, reads AAGVIQSPRHLIKEKRETATLKCYPIPRHDTVYWYQQGPGQDPQFLISFYEKMQSDKGSIPDRFSAQQFSDYHSELNMSSLELGDSALYFCASSAPSWTSSSYEQYFGPGTRLTVT.

This clonotype has more than one count but fewer than ten. The chain uses TRBV2 and TRBJ1-4; perhaps TRBD1 as D (5 bases). V lost 6 bases, J lost 5 bases, and 16 bases lay in between. The CDR3 runs to 15 residues. Germline assignment: CDR1 SNHLY and CDR2 FYNNEI. The DNA for the CDR3 is TGTGCCAGCAGCCCCCGACAGTACGCAAATGAAAAACTGTTTTTT. This translates into CASSPRQYANEKLFF.

The rearrangement joins TRBV29-1 to TRBJ2-7; no clear D gene. Germline CDR1 SQVTM, CDR2 ANQGSEA. The V and J ends lost 3 bases and 4 bases respectively, with 7 bases between them. The CDR3 length is 11 residues. CDR3 loop: CSVEVEYEQYF. The CDR3 DNA reads as TGCAGCGTTGAGGTCGAATACGAGCAGTACTTC.

The chain employs TRBV4-3 and TRBJ2-2; weak D call: TRBD1 (5 bases). This CDR3 spans 16 amino acids. V dropped 0 bases and J dropped 4 bases, with 12 bases sitting between them. Germline values: CDR1 LGHNA, CDR2 YSLEER. This CDR3 reads CASSQDRRASTGELFF. The CDR3, as DNA: TGCGCCAGCAGCCAAGATCGCAGGGCTAGCACCGGGGAGCTGTTTTTT.

V gene TRBV6-2 or TRBV6-3 combines with J gene TRBJ1-2; the match to TRBD1 covers 8 bases. With V trimmed by 2 bases and J by 8 bases, 7 bases remained unmatched. This CDR3 spans 14 amino acids. Germline CDR1 and CDR2: MNHEY and SVGEGT. The CDR3, as DNA: TGTGCCAGCAGTTACGACAGGGGATTTTACGGCTACACCTTC. It encodes CASSYDRGFYGYTF.

This clonotype was detected many times. The rearrangement joins TRBV7-2 to TRBJ2-7; 9 bases are shared with TRBD2. Trimming cost V 1 base and J 1 base; bases outside gene matches: 5. The germline gives CDR1 SGHTA, CDR2 FQGNSA. The CDR3 spans 16 residues. As DNA, the CDR3 is TGTGCCAGCAGCTTAGAAGCGGGGGGTGAATCCTACGAGCAGTACTTC. This sequence encodes CASSLEAGGESYEQYF.

V and J are TRBV6-6 and TRBJ2-3; D may correspond to TRBD1 or TRBD2 (7 bases each). Germline V gene lookup returns CDR1 MNHNY and CDR2 SVGAGI (reference sequence). The CDR3 has 15 residues. Trimming removed 7 bases from V and 8 bases from J, with 22 bases in between. CDR3 in amino acids: CASTQGGAVSPTQYF. CDR3 in DNA: TGTGCCAGCACCCAGGGGGGGGCAGTGTCACCTACGCAGTATTTT.

This clonotype was picked up a small number of times. One end of the junction varies from germline; a read error may be responsible. V and J are TRBV20-1 and TRBJ1-4; D may be TRBD1 (6 bases). CDR3 length: 13 amino acids. CDR1 is DFQATT and CDR2 is SNEGSKA in the germline V gene (reference sequence). The CDR3 loop is CSARGWGGRETVF. CDR3 DNA sequence: TGCAGTGCTAGAGGCTGGGGGGGCAGGGAAACTGTTTTT.

A word on this clonotype: A clone one base away is much larger, so this may be a read error. The chain has TRBV10-3 and TRBJ1-1; 8 bases are a match to TRBD1. V was clipped by 3 bases and J by 2 bases; unmatched bases: 8. CDR3 length equals 16 residues. The germline V gene has CDR1 ENHRY and CDR2 SYGVKD. The CDR3: CAISDLGQGQNTEAFF. Written as DNA, the CDR3 is TGTGCCATCAGTGACCTCGGACAGGGCCAAAACACTGAAGCTTTCTTT.

At least ten counts were recorded for this clonotype. This chain connects TRBV3-1 to TRBJ2-7, with TRBD1 matching over 8 bases. The CDR3 consists of 15 residues. The trim removed 2 bases at V and 9 bases at J, leaving 12 bases unmatched. Per the germline V gene, CDR1 is LGHDT and CDR2 is YNNKEL (reference sequence). The CDR3 protein is CASSQRQGWTGGQYF. The DNA of the CDR3 is TGTGCCAGCAGCCAACGACAGGGGTGGACTGGGGGGCAGTACTTC.

The sample holds many counts of this clonotype. The rearrangement joins TRBV5-4 to TRBJ2-3; 14 bases are a match to TRBD2. V lost 4 bases, J lost 4 bases, and 5 bases stayed unmatched. Germline CDR1 is SGHNT and CDR2 is YYREEE (reference sequence). The CDR3 has 16 residues. CDR3: CASSRLAGGQADTQYF. The CDR3 nucleotides read TGTGCCAGCAGCCGACTAGCGGGGGGGCAGGCAGATACGCAGTATTTT.

This clonotype was recorded at least ten times. This chain uses TRBV7-9 with TRBJ1-2, with D hard to call. Germline V gene data show CDR1 as SEHNR and CDR2 as FQNEAQ (reference sequence). V was pared by 5 bases and J by 2 bases, with 12 bases between. The CDR3 has 14 amino acids. The CDR3 region has the DNA TGTGCCAGCAGCCCCACTGAAGCCAACTATGGCTACACCTTC. It encodes CASSPTEANYGYTF.

The sample holds many counts of this clonotype. The chain links TRBV11-2 to TRBJ2-5, with D unresolved. V lost 4 bases and J lost 2, with 11 bases in between. The CDR3 has 14 amino acids. Germline CDR1 and CDR2: SGHAT and FQNNGV. CDR3 sequence (DNA): TGTGCCAGCAGCTCGCTATTACTTCAAGAGACCCAGTACTTC. Amino acids: CASSSLLLQETQYF.

This chain connects TRBV7-9 to TRBJ1-3, with D unclear. The germline gives CDR1 SEHNR, CDR2 FQNEAQ (reference sequence). The CDR3 length is 14 residues. Deletions cut 8 bases from V and 0 bases from J, with 11 bases between. DNA for the CDR3: TGTGCCAGCTCCCAGTCGGTCTCTGGAAACACCATATATTTT. This codes for CASSQSVSGNTIYF.

The chain couples TRBV6-1 to TRBJ2-7; 9 bases match TRBD1. The CDR3 sequence is 16 residues long. V lost 5 bases, J lost 0 bases, and 8 bases stayed unmatched. Germline V lookup: CDR1 MNHNS, CDR2 SASEGT. The chain's CDR3 is CASSPRTGAFSYEQYF. CDR3 DNA sequence: TGTGCCAGCAGTCCCCGGACAGGGGCATTCTCCTACGAGCAGTACTTC.